This record concerns one TCR beta chain sequence. Antigen: not known. Germline V CDR1 and CDR2: SGHVS, FNYEAQ. There are 18 residues in the CDR3. The ends lost 5 bases at V and 5 bases at J; junction bases unmatched: 12. This specimen comes from a study of T cell responses to AZD1222 COVID-19 vaccine. General study findings and limits: With two AZD1222 doses given, Spike-specific TCR breadth and depth both rose. Scientists sampled the repertoires only once the peak T cell response had passed.

Produced via immunoSEQ multiplex PCR; TCRdb's table is partial and in-frame only. This sample has 100,000 to 150,000 clones, with roughly 90% found just once. The input for sequencing was peripheral blood, taken 28 days after the second AZD1222 dose. The rearrangement joins TRBV7-6 to TRBJ2-3; 14 bases match TRBD2. The sequence derives from an adult who received the AZD1222 COVID-19 vaccine. The CDR3 DNA follows: TGTGCCAGCAGCCGCCCCCCGGGACTAGCGGGAGACATAGATACGCAGTATTTT. Residues: CASSRPPGLAGDIDTQYF.